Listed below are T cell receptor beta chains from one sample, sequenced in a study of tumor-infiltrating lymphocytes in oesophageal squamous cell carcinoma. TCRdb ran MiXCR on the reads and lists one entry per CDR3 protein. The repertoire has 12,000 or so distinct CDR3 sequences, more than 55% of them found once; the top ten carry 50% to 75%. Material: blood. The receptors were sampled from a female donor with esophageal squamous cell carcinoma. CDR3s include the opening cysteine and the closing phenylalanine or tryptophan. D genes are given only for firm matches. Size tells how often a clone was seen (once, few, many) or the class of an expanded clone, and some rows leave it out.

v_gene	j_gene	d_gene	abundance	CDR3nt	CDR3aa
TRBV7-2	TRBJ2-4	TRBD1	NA	TGTGCCAGCAGCTTAGGGACAGGGGCAAACATTCAGTACTTC	CASSLGTGANIQYF
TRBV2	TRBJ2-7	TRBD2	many	TGTGCCAGCAGTGTTGCGGGAGAAACCTACGAGCAGTACTTC	CASSVAGETYEQYF
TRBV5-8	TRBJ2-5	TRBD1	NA	TGTGCCAGCAGCCCGGGACAGGGGGGGCAAGAGACCCAGTACTTC	CASSPGQGGQETQYF
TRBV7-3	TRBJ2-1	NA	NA	TGTGCCAGCAGTCGGCGGGGCGGGGACGAGCAGTTCTTC	CASSRRGGDEQFF
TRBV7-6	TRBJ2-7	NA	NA	TGTGCTAGCAGCTTAGCAGCAGGAACCTCCTACGAGCAGTACTTC	CASSLAAGTSYEQYF
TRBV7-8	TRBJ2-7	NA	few	TGTGCCAGCAGCTTAGGGCCAGGGAACTACGAGCAGTACTTC	CASSLGPGNYEQYF
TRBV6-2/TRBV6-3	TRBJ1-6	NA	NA	TGTGCCAGCAGTCCCCGAGGGGACTCCTATAATTCACCCCTCCACTTT	CASSPRGDSYNSPLHF
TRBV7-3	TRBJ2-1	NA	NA	TGTGCCAGCAGCCCCGCCCGACTGGGGAGCTCCTACAATGAGCAGTTCTTC	CASSPARLGSSYNEQFF
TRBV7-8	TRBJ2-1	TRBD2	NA	TGTGCCAGCAGCTCCCCATATATCGGACTAGCCCTGGATGAGCAGTTCTTC	CASSSPYIGLALDEQFF
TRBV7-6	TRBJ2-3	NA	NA	TGTGCCAGCAGCTTAGGTCTAGACACCGGGGAGCTGTATTTT	CASSLGLDTGELYF
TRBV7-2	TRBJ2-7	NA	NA	TGTGCCAGCAGCTTTCGCAGGGACAACAAGTACGAGCAGTACTTC	CASSFRRDNKYEQYF
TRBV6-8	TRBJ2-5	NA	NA	TGTGCCAGCAGTTTGGCAGGGGTAGAGACCCAGTACTTC	CASSLAGVETQYF
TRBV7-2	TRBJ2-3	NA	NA	TGTGCCAGCAACCCGGAGGGCCGCACAGATACGCAGTATTTT	CASNPEGRTDTQYF
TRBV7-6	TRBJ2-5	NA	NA	TGTGCCAGCAGCTTAGGAGGACCAAAGGGGGAGACCCAGTACTTC	CASSLGGPKGETQYF
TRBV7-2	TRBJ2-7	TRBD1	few	TGTGCCAGCAGCTTAGGGACAGGGTACGACGAGCAGTACTTC	CASSLGTGYDEQYF
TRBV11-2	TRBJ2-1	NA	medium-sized	TGTGCCAGCAGCTTAGAAGGGCGGTCTTACAATGAGCAGTTCTTC	CASSLEGRSYNEQFF
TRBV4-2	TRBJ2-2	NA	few	TGTGCCAGCAGCCAAGATTTTGGGGACAGGGAGCTGTTTTTT	CASSQDFGDRELFF
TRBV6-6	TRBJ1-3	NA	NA	TGTGCCAGCAGTTACTCGATACGTTCTGACGTCACCATATATTTT	CASSYSIRSDVTIYF
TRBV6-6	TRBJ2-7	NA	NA	TGTGCCAGCAGTACGGACAGAGATTCACCCCTCCACTTC	CASSTDRDSPLHF
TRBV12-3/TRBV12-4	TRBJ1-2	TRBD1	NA	TGTGCCAGCAGTTCGGAGACAGGGAACTATGGCTACACCTTC	CASSSETGNYGYTF
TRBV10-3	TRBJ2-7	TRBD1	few	TGTGCCATCAGTGGGATATGGACAGGGGGTACCTTTTACGAGCAGTACTTC	CAISGIWTGGTFYEQYF
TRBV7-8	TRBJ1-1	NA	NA	TGTGCCAGCAGCCCATTCCAGGGTAGTGGAACTGAAGCTTTCTTT	CASSPFQGSGTEAFF
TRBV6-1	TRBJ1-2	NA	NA	TGTGCCAGCAGCGAAACGGGGACCTATGGCTACACCTTC	CASSETGTYGYTF
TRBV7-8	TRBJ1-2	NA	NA	TGTGCCAGCAGCTTATGGCGGGAAAGTGGCTACACCTTC	CASSLWRESGYTF
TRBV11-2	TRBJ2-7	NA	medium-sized	TGTGCCAGCAGCTTAGATCCGGCAGGGTTGAGCTCCTACGAGCAGTACTTC	CASSLDPAGLSSYEQYF
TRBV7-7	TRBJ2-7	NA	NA	TGTGCTAGCAGCAGGGGTTCGAGGGAGCAGTACTTC	CASSRGSREQYF
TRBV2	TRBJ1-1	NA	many	TGTGCCAGCAGGGACAGTATTTTCACTGAAGCTTTCTTT	CASRDSIFTEAFF
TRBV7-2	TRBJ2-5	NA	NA	TGTGCCAGCAGCTTAGGGGGGCAAGAGACCCAGTACTTC	CASSLGGQETQYF
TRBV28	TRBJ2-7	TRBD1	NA	TGTGCCAGCAGTTTACCGGGACAGGGTTACTACGAGCAGTACTTC	CASSLPGQGYYEQYF
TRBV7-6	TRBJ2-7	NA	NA	TGTGCTAGCAGCTTAACGGGGTCCCCCACCAGCGAGCAGTACTTC	CASSLTGSPTSEQYF
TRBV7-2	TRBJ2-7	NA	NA	TGTGCCAGCAGCTACTCCGGGACGGATTCCTACGAGCAGTACTTC	CASSYSGTDSYEQYF
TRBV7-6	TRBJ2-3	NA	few	TGTGCCAGCAGCCCCGGGCTGGGAGATACGCAGTATTTT	CASSPGLGDTQYF
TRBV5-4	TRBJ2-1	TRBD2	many	TGTGCCAGCAGCTTGCGGGGGGGAACATACAATGAGCAGTTCTTC	CASSLRGGTYNEQFF
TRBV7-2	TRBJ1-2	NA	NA	TGTGCCAGCAGCTTAGGCGGAAACTATGGCTACACCTTC	CASSLGGNYGYTF
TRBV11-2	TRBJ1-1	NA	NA	TGTGCCAGCAGCTCGGACAACCTGAACACTGAAGCTTTCTTT	CASSSDNLNTEAFF
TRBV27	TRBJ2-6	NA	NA	NA	CASSLVWTPLSAVWLHLRF
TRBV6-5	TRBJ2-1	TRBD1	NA	TGTGCCAGCAGTCGACCTCCGGGACAGGGGAAGTACAATGAGCAGTTCTTC	CASSRPPGQGKYNEQFF
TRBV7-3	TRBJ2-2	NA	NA	TGTGCCAGCAGCTTACTCGGGCGAAGCACCGGGGAGCTGTTTTTT	CASSLLGRSTGELFF
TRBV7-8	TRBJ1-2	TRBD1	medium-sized	TGTGCCAGCAGCCTAGGGGCGGGGGGGACAGGGGCCTTGTTAGCTAACTATGGCTACACCTTC	CASSLGAGGTGALLANYGYTF
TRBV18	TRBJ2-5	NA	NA	TGTGCCAGCTCACCACCCGGGGCCGAGACCCAGTACTTC	CASSPPGAETQYF
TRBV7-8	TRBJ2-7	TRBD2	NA	TGTGCCACCGGGGAGCGGGGATCCTACGAGCAGTACTTC	CATGERGSYEQYF
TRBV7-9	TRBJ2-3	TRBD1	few	TGTGCCAGCAGCTTAGGACAGGGTAAAGATACGCAGTATTTT	CASSLGQGKDTQYF
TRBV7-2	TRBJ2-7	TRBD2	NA	TGTGCCAGCAGTTATAATCTAGCGGGGACCTACGAGCAGTACTTC	CASSYNLAGTYEQYF
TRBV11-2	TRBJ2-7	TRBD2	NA	TGTGCCAGCAGCTTCCCGACTAGCGGGAGGGCATATGCTGGCGAGCAGTACTTC	CASSFPTSGRAYAGEQYF
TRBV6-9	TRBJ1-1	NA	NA	TGTGCCAGCAGGTATACGACTAGCGGGAGAGGCAATGAGCAGTTCTTT	CASRYTTSGRGNEQFF